The rows below give T cell receptor beta chains drawn from one sample of a study of blood T cells in healthy people across ages. TCRdb recomputed calls from the 5' RACE reads with MiXCR, one row per CDR3 protein. The table has hundreds of thousands of distinct CDR3 sequences, about 25% seen once. The sample was also linked to a second study, of T cells of mothers and their children.

Material: blood. The receptor source for this set is a boy aged 2 to 10 in good health. Both conserved end residues are part of each CDR3. Each record gives: CDR3 length, V gene, D gene, clone size, J gene, CDR3 protein, CDR3 DNA. A D gene is named only where the DNA matches it firmly. Only part of the rows carry a size: once, few, many, or a class if the clone is expanded.

len: 15; v_gene: TRBV6-5; d_gene: -; abundance: -; j_gene: TRBJ1-2; CDR3aa: CASSYMRAANYGYTF; CDR3nt: TGTGCCAGCAGTTACATGCGGGCAGCTAACTATGGCTACACCTTC
len: 13; v_gene: TRBV6-5; d_gene: -; abundance: -; j_gene: TRBJ1-6; CDR3aa: CASSYGHNSPLHF; CDR3nt: TGTGCCAGCAGTTATGGGCATAATTCACCCCTCCACTTT
len: 16; v_gene: TRBV20-1; d_gene: TRBD2; abundance: -; j_gene: TRBJ2-3; CDR3aa: CSAERTSGGNTDTQYF; CDR3nt: TGCAGTGCCGAACGGACTAGCGGGGGGAACACAGATACGCAGTATTTT
len: 13; v_gene: TRBV12-3/TRBV12-4; d_gene: TRBD1; abundance: -; j_gene: TRBJ2-2; CDR3aa: CASSFQGDGELFF; CDR3nt: TGTGCCAGCAGTTTCCAGGGGGACGGGGAGCTGTTTTTT
len: 13; v_gene: TRBV10-3; d_gene: -; abundance: -; j_gene: TRBJ2-2; CDR3aa: CAISPGITGELFF; CDR3nt: TGTGCCATCAGCCCGGGGATCACCGGGGAGCTGTTTTTT
len: 15; v_gene: TRBV12-3/TRBV12-4; d_gene: TRBD2; abundance: -; j_gene: TRBJ2-7; CDR3aa: CASSSPSGGIYEQYF; CDR3nt: TGTGCCAGCAGTTCCCCGTCGGGGGGAATCTACGAGCAGTACTTC
len: 13; v_gene: TRBV29-1; d_gene: TRBD1; abundance: few; j_gene: TRBJ1-4; CDR3aa: CSVRGLANEKLFF; CDR3nt: TGCAGCGTGAGGGGGCTGGCTAATGAAAAACTGTTTTTT
len: 14; v_gene: TRBV3-1; d_gene: -; abundance: few; j_gene: TRBJ2-5; CDR3aa: CASSQGWGEETQYF; CDR3nt: TGTGCCAGCAGCCAAGGGTGGGGGGAAGAGACCCAGTACTTC
len: 15; v_gene: TRBV7-9; d_gene: TRBD1; abundance: -; j_gene: TRBJ2-7; CDR3aa: CASSLTGTATYEQYF; CDR3nt: TGTGCCAGCAGCCTTACCGGGACAGCCACCTACGAGCAGTACTTC
len: 12; v_gene: TRBV11-3; d_gene: -; abundance: -; j_gene: TRBJ2-1; CDR3aa: CASSRANNEQFF; CDR3nt: TGTGCCAGCAGTAGGGCGAACAATGAGCAGTTCTTC
len: 14; v_gene: TRBV11-2; d_gene: -; abundance: -; j_gene: TRBJ2-1; CDR3aa: CASRGPPSDNEQFF; CDR3nt: TGTGCCAGCCGGGGCCCCCCAAGTGACAATGAGCAGTTCTTC
len: 18; v_gene: TRBV4-1; d_gene: TRBD1; abundance: few; j_gene: TRBJ1-4; CDR3aa: CASSYRDRGISTNEKLFF; CDR3nt: TGCGCCAGCAGCTACCGGGACAGGGGAATTTCAACTAATGAAAAACTGTTTTTT
len: 16; v_gene: TRBV4-2; d_gene: TRBD2; abundance: -; j_gene: TRBJ2-1; CDR3aa: CASSQDSGGSYNEQFF; CDR3nt: TGTGCCAGCAGCCAAGATTCCGGGGGGTCCTACAATGAGCAGTTCTTC
len: 13; v_gene: TRBV20-1; d_gene: -; abundance: few; j_gene: TRBJ1-1; CDR3aa: CSAPRVMNTEAFF; CDR3nt: TGCAGTGCTCCCCGTGTTATGAACACTGAAGCTTTCTTT
len: 14; v_gene: TRBV5-1; d_gene: -; abundance: -; j_gene: TRBJ1-6; CDR3aa: CASRSETGTSPLHF; CDR3nt: TGCGCCAGCAGATCGGAAACAGGGACGTCACCCCTCCACTTT
len: 13; v_gene: TRBV4-3; d_gene: -; abundance: -; j_gene: TRBJ2-1; CDR3aa: CASSQGGRGVPFF; CDR3nt: TGCGCCAGCAGCCAAGGGGGGCGGGGTGTTCCGTTCTTC
len: 13; v_gene: TRBV6-1; d_gene: -; abundance: -; j_gene: TRBJ1-2; CDR3aa: CATTTGANYGYTF; CDR3nt: TGTGCCACGACGACGGGAGCTAACTATGGCTACACCTTC
len: 14; v_gene: TRBV20-1; d_gene: -; abundance: -; j_gene: TRBJ1-2; CDR3aa: CSARSLRGSYGYTF; CDR3nt: TGCAGTGCTAGAAGCCTGAGGGGATCCTATGGCTACACCTTC